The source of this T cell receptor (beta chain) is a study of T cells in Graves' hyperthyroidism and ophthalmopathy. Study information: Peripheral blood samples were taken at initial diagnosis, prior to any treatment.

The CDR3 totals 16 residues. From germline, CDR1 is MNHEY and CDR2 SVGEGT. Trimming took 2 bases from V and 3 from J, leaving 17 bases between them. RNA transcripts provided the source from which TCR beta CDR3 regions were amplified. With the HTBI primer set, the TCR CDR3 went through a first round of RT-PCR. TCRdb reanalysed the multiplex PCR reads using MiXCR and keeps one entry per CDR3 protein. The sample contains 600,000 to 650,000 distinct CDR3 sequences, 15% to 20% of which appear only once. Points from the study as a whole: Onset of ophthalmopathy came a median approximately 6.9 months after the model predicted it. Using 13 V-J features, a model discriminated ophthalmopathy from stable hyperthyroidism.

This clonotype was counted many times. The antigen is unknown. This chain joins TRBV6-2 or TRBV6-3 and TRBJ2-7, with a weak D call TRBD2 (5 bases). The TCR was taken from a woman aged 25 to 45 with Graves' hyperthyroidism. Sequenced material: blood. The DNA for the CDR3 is TGTGCCAGCAGTTACGGCGATCACCTCCGGGGCTACGAGCAGTACTTC. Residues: CASSYGDHLRGYEQYF.